This T cell receptor (beta chain) originates from a study of beta chain features in type 1 diabetes. Study results and caveats: Moderately but significantly shorter TCRB CDR3s were found in Type 1 diabetes patients in all four CD4+ subsets.

Notes on this clone: Its antigen is unidentified.

Every isolated RNA sample was fully reverse transcribed, so sequencing captured expressed TCRB transcripts. Sequencing was performed with immunoSEQ multiplex PCR; in TCRdb, only in-frame clones are kept and a portion is missing. The data contain around 300,000 clones, 15% of them singletons. V shed 3 bases and J 4 bases; nucleotides not matched to a gene: 6. This CDR3 is 16 amino acids long. CDR1 and CDR2 (germline): SGDLS, YYNGEE. This receptor was taken from a man between 18 and 29 years old with type 1 diabetes. The chain uses TRBV9 and TRBJ2-1; 11 bases are shared with TRBD2. The sample was naive CD4+ T cells from blood. The CDR3 spells CASSAPGLAVYNEQFF. The CDR3 nucleotides read TGTGCCAGCAGCGCGCCGGGACTAGCGGTATACAATGAGCAGTTCTTC.